This T cell receptor beta chain was recovered during a study of beta chain features in type 1 diabetes. For the study at large: Patients shared similar age, gender and cell yields with healthy donors.

The CDR3 length is 13 residues. Germline CDR1 and CDR2: MDHEN and SYDVKM. V lost 2 bases and J 5 bases, leaving 9 bases between the germline ends. Study outcomes and limitations: Overrepresentation of cells with high TCR expression could result from cDNA sequencing.

Comments on this clone: What it binds is not known.

A CD45RO/CCR7/CD25/CD127/CD95/CD27 panel sorted naive, central memory, regulatory and stem cell-like memory CD4+ cells. Sorted populations all exceeded 95% purity. Since all of the isolated RNA was reverse transcribed, expressed TCRB transcripts were what got sequenced. Sequenced by immunoSEQ multiplex PCR; TCRdb stores in-frame clones only, minus some. The sample consists of 860,000 or so clones, 15% to 20% of them appearing once. The sample consisted of naive CD4+ T cells from blood. The V call is TRBV28, the J call TRBJ1-2, with D hard to call. The receptor's source is a young woman in good health. The DNA for the CDR3 is TGTGCCAGCAGTTTAGCGACGGGATATGGCTACACCTTC. Its protein is CASSLATGYGYTF.